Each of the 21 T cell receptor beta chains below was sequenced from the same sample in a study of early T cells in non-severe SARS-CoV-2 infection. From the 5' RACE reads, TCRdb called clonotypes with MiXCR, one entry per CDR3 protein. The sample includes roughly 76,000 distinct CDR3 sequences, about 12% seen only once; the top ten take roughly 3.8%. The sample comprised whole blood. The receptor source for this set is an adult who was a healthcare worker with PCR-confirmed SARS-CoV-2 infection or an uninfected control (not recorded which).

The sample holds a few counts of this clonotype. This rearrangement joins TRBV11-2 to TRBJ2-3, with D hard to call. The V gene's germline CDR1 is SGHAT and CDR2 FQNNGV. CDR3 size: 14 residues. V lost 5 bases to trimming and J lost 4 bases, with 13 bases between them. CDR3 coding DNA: TGTGCCAGCAGCCCCGGTTGGGCGGCAGATACGCAGTATTTT. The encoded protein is CASSPGWAADTQYF.

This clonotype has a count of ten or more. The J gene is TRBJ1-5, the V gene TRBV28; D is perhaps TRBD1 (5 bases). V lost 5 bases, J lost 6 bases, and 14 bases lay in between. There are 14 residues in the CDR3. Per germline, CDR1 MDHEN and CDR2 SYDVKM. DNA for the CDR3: TGTGCCAGCAGTCCAGTCAACGGGGGTCAGCCCCAGCATTTT. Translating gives CASSPVNGGQPQHF. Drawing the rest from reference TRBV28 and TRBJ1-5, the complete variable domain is DVKVTQSSRYLVKRTGEKVFLECVQDMDHENMFWYRQDPGLGLRLIYFSYDVKMKEKGDIPEGYSVSREKKERFSLILESASTNQTSMYLCASSPVNGGQPQHFGDGTRLSIL.

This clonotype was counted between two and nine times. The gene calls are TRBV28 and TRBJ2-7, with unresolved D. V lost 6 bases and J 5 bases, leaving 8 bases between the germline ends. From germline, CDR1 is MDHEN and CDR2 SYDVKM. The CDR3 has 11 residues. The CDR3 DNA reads TGTGCCAGCAGAGACTTGAACGAGCAGTACTTC. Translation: CASRDLNEQYF.

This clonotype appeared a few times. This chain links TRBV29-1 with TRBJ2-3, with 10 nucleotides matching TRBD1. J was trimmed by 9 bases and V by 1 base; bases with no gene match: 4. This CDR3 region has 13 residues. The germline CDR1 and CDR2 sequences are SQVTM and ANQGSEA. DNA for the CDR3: TGCAGCGTTGAAGCTGGGACAGGGGAGACGCAGTATTTT. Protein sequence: CSVEAGTGETQYF.

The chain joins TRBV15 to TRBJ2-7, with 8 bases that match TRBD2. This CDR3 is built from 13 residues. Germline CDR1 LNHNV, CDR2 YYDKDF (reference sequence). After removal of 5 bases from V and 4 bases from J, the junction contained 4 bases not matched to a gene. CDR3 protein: CATSLGLEYEQYF. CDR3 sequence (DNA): TGTGCCACCAGCCTGGGACTAGAGTACGAGCAGTACTTC.

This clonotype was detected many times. The CDR3 region is CSAPRTDRYNEQFF. Here the CDR3 DNA reads TGCAGCGCCCCCCGGACCGATCGTTACAATGAGCAGTTCTTC. This sequence joins TRBV29-1 and TRBJ2-1, with D uncertain. In germline, CDR1 is SQVTM, CDR2 ANQGSEA. CDR3 length equals 14 residues. The V gene lost 7 bases and the J gene lost 4 bases, with 17 bases spanning the gap.

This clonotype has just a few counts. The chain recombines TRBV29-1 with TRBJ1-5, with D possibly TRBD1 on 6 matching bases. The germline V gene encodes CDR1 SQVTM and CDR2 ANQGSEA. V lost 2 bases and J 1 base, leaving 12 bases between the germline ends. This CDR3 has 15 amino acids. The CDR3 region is CSVETEGGSNQPQHF. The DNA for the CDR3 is TGCAGCGTTGAAACGGAAGGGGGAAGCAATCAGCCCCAGCATTTT.

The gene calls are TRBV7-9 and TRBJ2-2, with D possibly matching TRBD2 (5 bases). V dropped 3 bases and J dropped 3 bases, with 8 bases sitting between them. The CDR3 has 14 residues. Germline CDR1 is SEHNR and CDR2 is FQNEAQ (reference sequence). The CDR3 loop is CASSFYGDTGELFF. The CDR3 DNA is TGTGCCAGCAGCTTCTACGGGGACACCGGGGAGCTGTTTTTT.

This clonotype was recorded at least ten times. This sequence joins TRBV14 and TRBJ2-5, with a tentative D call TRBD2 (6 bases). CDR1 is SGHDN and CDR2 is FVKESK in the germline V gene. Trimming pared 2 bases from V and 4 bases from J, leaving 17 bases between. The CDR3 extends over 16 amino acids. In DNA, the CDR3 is TGTGCCAGCAGCCAACTCGGGAACGGAGGGAGAGAGACCCAGTACTTC. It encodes CASSQLGNGGRETQYF. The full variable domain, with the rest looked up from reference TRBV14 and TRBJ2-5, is EAGVTQFPSHSVIEKGQTVTLRCDPISGHDNLYWYRRVMGKEIKFLLHFVKESKQDESGMPNNRFLAERTGGTYSTLKVQPAELEDSGVYFCASSQLGNGGRETQYFGPGTRLLVL.

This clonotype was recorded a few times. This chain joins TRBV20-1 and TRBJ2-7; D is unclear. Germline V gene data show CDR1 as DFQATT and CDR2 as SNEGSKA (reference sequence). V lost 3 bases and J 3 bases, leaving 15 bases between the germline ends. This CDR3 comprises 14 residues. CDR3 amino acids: CSARPTDGRYEQYF. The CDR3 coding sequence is TGCAGTGCTAGGCCGACGGACGGACGCTACGAGCAGTACTTC.

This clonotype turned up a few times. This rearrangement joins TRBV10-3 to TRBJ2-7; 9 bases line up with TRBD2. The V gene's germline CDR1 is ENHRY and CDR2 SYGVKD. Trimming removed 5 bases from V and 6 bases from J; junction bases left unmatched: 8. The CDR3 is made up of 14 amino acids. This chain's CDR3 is CAISPSGNAVEQYF. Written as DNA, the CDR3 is TGTGCCATCAGTCCTAGCGGGAACGCGGTCGAGCAGTACTTC.

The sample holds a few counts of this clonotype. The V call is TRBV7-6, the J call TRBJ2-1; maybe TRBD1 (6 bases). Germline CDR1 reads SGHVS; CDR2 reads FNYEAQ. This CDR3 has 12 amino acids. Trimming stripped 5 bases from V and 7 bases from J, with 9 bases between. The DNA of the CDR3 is TGTGCCAGCAGCGACCAGGGGAATGAGCAGTTCTTC. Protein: CASSDQGNEQFF.

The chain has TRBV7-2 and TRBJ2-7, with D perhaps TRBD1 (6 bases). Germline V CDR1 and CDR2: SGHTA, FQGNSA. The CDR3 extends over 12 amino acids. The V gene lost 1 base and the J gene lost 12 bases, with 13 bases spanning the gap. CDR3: CASSLGQGKGYF. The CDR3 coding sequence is TGTGCCAGCAGCTTAGGTCAGGGGAAAGGGTACTTC.

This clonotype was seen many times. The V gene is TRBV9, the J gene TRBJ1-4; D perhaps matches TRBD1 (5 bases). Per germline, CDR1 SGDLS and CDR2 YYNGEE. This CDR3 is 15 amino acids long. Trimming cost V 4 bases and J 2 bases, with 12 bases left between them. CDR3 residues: CASSSSGYTNEKLFF. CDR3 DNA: TGTGCCAGCAGCTCATCAGGGTACACTAATGAAAAACTGTTTTTT.

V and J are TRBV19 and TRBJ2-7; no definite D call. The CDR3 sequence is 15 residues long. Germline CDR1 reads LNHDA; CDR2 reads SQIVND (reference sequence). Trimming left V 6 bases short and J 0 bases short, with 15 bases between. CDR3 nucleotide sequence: TGTGCCAGTAGCCCCCTTGGGCAGGCCTCCTACGAGCAGTACTTC. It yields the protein CASSPLGQASYEQYF.

CDR3 DNA sequence: TGTGCCAGCAGAAACCGGGACGTCGGCGAGCAGTACTTC. Its protein product is CASRNRDVGEQYF. The chain links TRBV5-4 to TRBJ2-7; D is possibly TRBD1 or TRBD2 (5 bases each). The CDR3 runs 13 residues. Germline assignment: CDR1 SGHNT and CDR2 YYREEE (reference sequence). Trimming removed 5 bases at V and 6 bases at J, with 15 bases between.

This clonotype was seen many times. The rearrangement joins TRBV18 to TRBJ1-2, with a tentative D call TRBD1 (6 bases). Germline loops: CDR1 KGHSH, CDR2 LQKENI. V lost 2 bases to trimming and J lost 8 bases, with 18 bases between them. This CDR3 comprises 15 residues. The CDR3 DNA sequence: TGTGCCAGCTCACCAAGACAGGAGGGAGGGGACGGCTACACCTTC. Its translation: CASSPRQEGGDGYTF. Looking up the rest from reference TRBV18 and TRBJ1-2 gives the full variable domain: NAGVMQNPRHLVRRRGQEARLRCSPMKGHSHVYWYRQLPEEGLKFMVYLQKENIIDESGMPKERFSAEFPKEGPSILRIQQVVRGDSAAYFCASSPRQEGGDGYTFGSGTRLTVV.

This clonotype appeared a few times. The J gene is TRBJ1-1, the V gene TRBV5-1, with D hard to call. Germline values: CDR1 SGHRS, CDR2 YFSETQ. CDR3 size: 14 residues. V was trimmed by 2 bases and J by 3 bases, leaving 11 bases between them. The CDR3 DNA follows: TGCGCCAGCAGCTTTCAAGGCGGGGACACTGAAGCTTTCTTT. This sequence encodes CASSFQGGDTEAFF.

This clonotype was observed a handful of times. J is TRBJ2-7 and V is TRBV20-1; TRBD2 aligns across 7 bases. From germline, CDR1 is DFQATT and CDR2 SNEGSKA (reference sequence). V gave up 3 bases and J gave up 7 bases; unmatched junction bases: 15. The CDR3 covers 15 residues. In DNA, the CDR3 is TGCAGTGCTAGGGAAAGCCTAGCGGTGGGCGGGGAGCAGTACTTC. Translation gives CSARESLAVGGEQYF.

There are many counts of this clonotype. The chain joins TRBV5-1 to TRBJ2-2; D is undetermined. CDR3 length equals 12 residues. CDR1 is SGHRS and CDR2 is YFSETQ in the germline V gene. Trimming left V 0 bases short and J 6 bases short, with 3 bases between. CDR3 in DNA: TGCGCCAGCAGCTTGGAGGCCGGGGAGCTGTTTTTT. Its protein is CASSLEAGELFF. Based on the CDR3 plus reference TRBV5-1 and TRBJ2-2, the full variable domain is KAGVTQTPRYLIKTRGQQVTLSCSPISGHRSVSWYQQTPGQGLQFLFEYFSETQRNKGNFPGRFSGRQFSNSRSEMNVSTLELGDSALYLCASSLEAGELFFGEGSRLTVL.

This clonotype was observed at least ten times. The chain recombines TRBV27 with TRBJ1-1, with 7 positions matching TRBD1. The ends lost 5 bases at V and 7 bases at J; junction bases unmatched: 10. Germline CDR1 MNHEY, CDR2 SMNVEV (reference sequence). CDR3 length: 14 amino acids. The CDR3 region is CASSRLTGAIEAFF. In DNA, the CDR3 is TGTGCCAGCAGTAGACTCACAGGGGCCATTGAAGCTTTCTTT.